One T cell receptor beta chain is described in this entry. Its antigen is still unknown. The sample comes from a study of T cells in Graves' hyperthyroidism and ophthalmopathy. Study observations and caveats: Onset of ophthalmopathy came a median approximately 6 months after the model predicted it. In the analysis, a 13 V-J model separated ophthalmopathy from stable hyperthyroidism. Blood also carried most thyroid clonotypes expanded above 0.001.

RNA transcripts gave rise to amplified TCR beta CDR3 regions. Using the HTBI primer set, a first-round RT-PCR was run on the TCR CDR3. TCRdb re-analysed the multiplex PCR reads in MiXCR, keeping a single row per CDR3 protein. The sample has about 570,000 distinct CDR3 sequences, around 42% seen once. This clonotype was obtained from an adult woman with Graves' disease, either hyperthyroidism or ophthalmopathy (not recorded which). What was sequenced was peripheral blood or thyroid tissue (not recorded which).

CDR3 coding DNA: TGTGCCGTCCGGGGGGAGGGGATGATGGAGACCCAGTACTTC. Its translation: CAVRGEGMMETQYF. This chain uses TRBV10-3 with TRBJ2-5, with 7 nucleotides matching TRBD2. Trimming took 11 bases from V and 5 from J; bases not matched to a gene: 14. The germline gives CDR1 ENHRY, CDR2 SYGVKD. The CDR3 runs to 14 residues.